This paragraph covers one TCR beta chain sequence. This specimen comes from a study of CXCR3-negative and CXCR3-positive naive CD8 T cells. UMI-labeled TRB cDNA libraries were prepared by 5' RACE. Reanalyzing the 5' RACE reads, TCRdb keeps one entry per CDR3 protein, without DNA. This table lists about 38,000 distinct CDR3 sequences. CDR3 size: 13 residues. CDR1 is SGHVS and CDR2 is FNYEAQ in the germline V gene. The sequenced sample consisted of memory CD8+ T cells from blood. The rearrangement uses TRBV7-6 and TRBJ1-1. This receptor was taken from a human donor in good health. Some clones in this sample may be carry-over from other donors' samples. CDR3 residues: CASSLEEWAEAFF.